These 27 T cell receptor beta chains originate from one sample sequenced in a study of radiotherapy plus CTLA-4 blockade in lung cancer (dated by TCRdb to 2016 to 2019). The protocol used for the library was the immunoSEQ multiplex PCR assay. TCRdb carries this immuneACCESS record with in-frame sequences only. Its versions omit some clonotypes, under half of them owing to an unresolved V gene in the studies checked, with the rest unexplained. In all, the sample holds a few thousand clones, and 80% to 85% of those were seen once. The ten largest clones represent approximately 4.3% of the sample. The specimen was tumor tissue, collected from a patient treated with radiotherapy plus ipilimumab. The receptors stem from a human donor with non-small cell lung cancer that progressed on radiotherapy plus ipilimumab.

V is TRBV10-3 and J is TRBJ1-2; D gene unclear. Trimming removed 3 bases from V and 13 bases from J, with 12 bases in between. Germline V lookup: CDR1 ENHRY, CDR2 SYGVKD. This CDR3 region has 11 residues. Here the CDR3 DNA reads TGTGCCATCAGTGATACCAGGATCTTCACCTTC. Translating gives CAISDTRIFTF.

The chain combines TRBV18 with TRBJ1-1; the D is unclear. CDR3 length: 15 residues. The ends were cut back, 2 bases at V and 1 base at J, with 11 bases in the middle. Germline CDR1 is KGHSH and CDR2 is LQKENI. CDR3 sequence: CASSPKAMSNTEAFF. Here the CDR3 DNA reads TGTGCCAGCTCACCAAAGGCCATGTCGAACACTGAAGCTTTCTTT.

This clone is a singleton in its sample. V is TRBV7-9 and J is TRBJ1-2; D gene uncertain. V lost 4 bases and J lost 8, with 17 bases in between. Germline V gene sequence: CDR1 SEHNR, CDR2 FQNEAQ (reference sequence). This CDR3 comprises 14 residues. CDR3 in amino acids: CASSSVGVSSGYTF. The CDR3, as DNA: TGTGCCAGCAGCTCTGTTGGGGTTTCGTCGGGCTACACCTTC.

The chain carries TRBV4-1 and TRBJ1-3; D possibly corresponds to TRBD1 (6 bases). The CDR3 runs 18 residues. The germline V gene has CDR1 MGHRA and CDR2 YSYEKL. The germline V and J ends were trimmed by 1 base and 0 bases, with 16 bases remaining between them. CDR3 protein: CASSQGGRGRSSGNTIYF. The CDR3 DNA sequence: TGCGCCAGCAGCCAAGGGGGTCGGGGGCGAAGCTCTGGAAACACCATATATTTT.

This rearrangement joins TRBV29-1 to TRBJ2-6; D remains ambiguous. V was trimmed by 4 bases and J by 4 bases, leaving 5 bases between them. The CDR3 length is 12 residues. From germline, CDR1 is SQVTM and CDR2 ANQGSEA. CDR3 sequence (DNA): TGCAGCGTTGCGACCGGGGCCAACGTCCTGACTTTC. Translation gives CSVATGANVLTF.

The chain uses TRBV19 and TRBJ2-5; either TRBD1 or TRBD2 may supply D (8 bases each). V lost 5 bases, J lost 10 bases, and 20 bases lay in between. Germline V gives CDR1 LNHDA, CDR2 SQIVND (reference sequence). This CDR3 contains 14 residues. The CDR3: CASSPGTGGGNQYF. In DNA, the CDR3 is TGTGCCAGTAGTCCGGGGACAGGCGGGGGGAACCAGTACTTC.

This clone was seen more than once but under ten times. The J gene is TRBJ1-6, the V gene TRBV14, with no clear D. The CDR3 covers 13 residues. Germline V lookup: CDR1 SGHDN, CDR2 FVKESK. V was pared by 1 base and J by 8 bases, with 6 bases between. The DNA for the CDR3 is TGTGCCAGCAGCCAAGGGTGGGATTCACCCCTCCACTTT. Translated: CASSQGWDSPLHF.

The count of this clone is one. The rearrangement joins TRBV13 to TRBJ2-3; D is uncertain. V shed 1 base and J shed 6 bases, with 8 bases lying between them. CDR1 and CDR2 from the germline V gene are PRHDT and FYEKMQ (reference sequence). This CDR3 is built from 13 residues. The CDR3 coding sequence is TGTGCCAGCAGCTTAGACTATTCCGATACGCAGTATTTT. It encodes CASSLDYSDTQYF.

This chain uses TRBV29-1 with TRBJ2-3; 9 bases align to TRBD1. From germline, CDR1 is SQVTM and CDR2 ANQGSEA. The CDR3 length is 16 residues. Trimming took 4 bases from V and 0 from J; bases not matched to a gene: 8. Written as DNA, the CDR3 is TGCAGCGTTGGGGGACAGGGCTTTTTTAGCACAGATACGCAGTATTTT. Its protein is CSVGGQGFFSTDTQYF.

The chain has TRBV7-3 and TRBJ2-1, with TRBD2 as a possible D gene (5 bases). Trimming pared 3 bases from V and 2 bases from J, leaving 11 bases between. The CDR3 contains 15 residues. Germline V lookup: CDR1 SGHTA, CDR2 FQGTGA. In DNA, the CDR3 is TGTGCCAGCAGCTTTGAGGGCGGAGCCTACAATGAGCAGTTCTTC. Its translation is CASSFEGGAYNEQFF.

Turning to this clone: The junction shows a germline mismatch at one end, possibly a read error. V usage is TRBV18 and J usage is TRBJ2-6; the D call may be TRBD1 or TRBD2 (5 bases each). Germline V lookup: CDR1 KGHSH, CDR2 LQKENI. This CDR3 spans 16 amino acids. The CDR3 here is CASSFGLLSGANVLTF. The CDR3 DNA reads TGTGCCAGCTCTTTTGGACTCCTCTCTGGGGCCAATGTCCTGACTTTC.

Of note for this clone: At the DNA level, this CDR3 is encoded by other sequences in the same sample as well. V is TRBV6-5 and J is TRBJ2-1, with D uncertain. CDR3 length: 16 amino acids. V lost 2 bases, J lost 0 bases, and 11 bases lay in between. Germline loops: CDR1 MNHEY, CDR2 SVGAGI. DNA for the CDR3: TGTGCCAGCAGTTACCGGCGTCCTAGCTCCTACAATGAGCAGTTCTTC. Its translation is CASSYRRPSSYNEQFF.

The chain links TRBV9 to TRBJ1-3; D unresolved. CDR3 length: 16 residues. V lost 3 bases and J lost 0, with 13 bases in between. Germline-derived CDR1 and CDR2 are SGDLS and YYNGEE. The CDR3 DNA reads TGTGCCAGCAGCGCACATCCGGACGTCTCTGGAAACACCATATATTTT. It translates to CASSAHPDVSGNTIYF.

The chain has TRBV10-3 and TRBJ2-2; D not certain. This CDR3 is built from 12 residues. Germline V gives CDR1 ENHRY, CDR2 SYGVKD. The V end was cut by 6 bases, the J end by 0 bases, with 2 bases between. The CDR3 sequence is CAIRTNTGELFF. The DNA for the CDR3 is TGTGCCATCAGGACGAACACCGGGGAGCTGTTTTTT.

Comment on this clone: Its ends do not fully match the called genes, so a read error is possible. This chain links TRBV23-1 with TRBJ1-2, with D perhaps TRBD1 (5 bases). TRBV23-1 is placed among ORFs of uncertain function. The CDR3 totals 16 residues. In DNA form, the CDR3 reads TGCGCCAGCAGTCAAATACTGTCAGACCGGGGCTATGGCTACATCTTC. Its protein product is CASSQILSDRGYGYIF.

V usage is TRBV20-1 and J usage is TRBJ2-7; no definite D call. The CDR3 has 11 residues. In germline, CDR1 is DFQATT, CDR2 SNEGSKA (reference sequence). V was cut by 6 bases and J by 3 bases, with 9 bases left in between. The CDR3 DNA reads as TGCAGTGCAGAGAGAAGCTACGAGCAGTACTTC. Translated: CSAERSYEQYF.

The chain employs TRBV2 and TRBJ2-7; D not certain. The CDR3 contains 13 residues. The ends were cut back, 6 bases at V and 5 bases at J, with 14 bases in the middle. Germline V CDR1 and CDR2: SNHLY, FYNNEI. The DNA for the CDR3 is TGTGCCAGCAGGCCAGCCTTCCCGGACGAGCAGTACTTC. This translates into CASRPAFPDEQYF.

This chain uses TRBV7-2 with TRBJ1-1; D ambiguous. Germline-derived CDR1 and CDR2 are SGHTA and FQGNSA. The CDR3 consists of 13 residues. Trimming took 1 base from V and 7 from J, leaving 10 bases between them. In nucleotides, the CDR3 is TGTGCCAGCAGCTTAGACAGCAAATTTGAAGCTTTCTTT. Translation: CASSLDSKFEAFF.

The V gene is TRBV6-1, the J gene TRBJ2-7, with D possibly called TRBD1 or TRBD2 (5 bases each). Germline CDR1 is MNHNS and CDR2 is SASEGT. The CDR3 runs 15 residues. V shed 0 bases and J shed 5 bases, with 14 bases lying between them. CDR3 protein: CASSEAGRGANEQYF. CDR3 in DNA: TGTGCCAGCAGTGAAGCGGGGCGAGGGGCCAACGAGCAGTACTTC.

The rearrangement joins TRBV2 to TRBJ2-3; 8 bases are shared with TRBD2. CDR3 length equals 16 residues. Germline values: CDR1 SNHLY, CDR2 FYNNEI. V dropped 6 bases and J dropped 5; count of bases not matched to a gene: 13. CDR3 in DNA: TGTGCCAGCAGAGGAGATGAGCGGGGGCTCTTAGATACGCAGTATTTT. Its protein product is CASRGDERGLLDTQYF.

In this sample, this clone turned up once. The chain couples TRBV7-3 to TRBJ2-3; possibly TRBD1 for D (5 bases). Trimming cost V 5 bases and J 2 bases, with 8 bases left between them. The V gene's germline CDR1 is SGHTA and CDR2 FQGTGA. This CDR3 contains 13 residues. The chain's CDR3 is CASSPDITDTQYF. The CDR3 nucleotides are TGTGCCAGCAGCCCGGACATCACAGATACGCAGTATTTT. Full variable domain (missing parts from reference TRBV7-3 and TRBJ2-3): GAGVSQTPSNKVTEKGKYVELRCDPISGHTALYWYRQSLGQGPEFLIYFQGTGAADDSGLPNDRFFAVRPEGSVSTLKIQRTERGDSAVYLCASSPDITDTQYFGPGTRLTVL.

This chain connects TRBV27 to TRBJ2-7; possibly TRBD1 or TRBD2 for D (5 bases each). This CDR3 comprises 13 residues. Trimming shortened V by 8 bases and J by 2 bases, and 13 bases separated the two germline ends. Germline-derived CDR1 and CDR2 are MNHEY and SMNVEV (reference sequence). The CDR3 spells CASGPGGPYEQYF. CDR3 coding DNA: TGTGCCAGCGGCCCTGGGGGACCCTACGAGCAGTACTTC.

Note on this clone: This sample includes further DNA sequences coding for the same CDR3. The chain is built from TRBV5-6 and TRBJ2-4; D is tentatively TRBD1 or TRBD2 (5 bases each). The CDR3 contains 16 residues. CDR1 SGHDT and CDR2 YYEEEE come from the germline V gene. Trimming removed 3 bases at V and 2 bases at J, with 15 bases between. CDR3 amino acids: CASSWDRLVSKNIQYF. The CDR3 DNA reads TGTGCCAGCAGCTGGGACCGTTTGGTATCCAAAAACATTCAGTACTTC.

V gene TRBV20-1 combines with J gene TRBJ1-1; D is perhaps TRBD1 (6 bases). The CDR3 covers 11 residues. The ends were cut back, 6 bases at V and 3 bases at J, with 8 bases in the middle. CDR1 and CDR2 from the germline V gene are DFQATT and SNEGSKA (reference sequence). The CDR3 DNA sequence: TGCAGTGCCAGACAGGACACTGAAGCTTTCTTT. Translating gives CSARQDTEAFF.

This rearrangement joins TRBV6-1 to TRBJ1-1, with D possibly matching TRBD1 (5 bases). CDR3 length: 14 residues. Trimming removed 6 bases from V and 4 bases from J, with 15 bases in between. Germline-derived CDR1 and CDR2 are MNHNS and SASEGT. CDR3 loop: CASRGVGGATEAFF. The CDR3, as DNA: TGTGCCAGCAGAGGGGTGGGGGGAGCCACTGAAGCTTTCTTT.

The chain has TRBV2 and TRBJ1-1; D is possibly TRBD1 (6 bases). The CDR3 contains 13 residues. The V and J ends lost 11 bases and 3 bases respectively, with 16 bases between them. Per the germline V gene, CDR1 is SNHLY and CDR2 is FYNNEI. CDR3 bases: TGTGCCTCTCCGGTCGGGGGGCACACTGAAGCTTTCTTT. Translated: CASPVGGHTEAFF. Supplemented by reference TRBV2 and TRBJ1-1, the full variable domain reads EPEVTQTPSHQVTQMGQEVILRCVPISNHLYFYWYRQILGQKVEFLVSFYNNEISEKSEIFDDQFSVERPDGSNFTLKIRSTKLEDSAMYFCASPVGGHTEAFFGQGTRLTVV.

The chain's CDR3 is CSVEVTVGTGYTF. The CDR3 bases are TGCAGCGTTGAAGTTACAGTCGGAACTGGCTACACCTTC. This chain connects TRBV29-1 to TRBJ1-2, with no clear D. This CDR3 comprises 13 residues. Trimming removed 1 base at V and 7 bases at J, with 13 bases between. Germline V gene sequence: CDR1 SQVTM, CDR2 ANQGSEA.